This record covers a single T cell receptor (beta chain). Looked up from germline, CDR1 is SGHVS and CDR2 is FNYEAQ. The CDR3 extends over 17 amino acids. Losses at the gene ends were 5 bases for V and 4 bases for J; bases not matched to a gene: 13. The data were obtained in a study of T-cell reconstitution after alpha-beta-depleted transplantation in children. Researchers prepared the TCRbeta library using unique molecular identifiers, the study reports. One entry per CDR3 protein, called by TCRdb with MiXCR from the PCR reads. In the table there are approximately 640,000 distinct CDR3 sequences, around a sixth of which are singletons.

The source is a human donor who donated a stem cell graft to a child with acute myeloid leukemia. V gene TRBV7-6 combines with J gene TRBJ2-3, with 9 bases fitting TRBD2. Sequenced material: PBMCs from the stem cell graft donor, taken from the stem cell graft. The CDR3 sequence is CASSKRTGTSQADTQYF. The CDR3 DNA sequence: TGTGCCAGCAGCAAAAGGACCGGGACTAGCCAGGCAGATACGCAGTATTTT.